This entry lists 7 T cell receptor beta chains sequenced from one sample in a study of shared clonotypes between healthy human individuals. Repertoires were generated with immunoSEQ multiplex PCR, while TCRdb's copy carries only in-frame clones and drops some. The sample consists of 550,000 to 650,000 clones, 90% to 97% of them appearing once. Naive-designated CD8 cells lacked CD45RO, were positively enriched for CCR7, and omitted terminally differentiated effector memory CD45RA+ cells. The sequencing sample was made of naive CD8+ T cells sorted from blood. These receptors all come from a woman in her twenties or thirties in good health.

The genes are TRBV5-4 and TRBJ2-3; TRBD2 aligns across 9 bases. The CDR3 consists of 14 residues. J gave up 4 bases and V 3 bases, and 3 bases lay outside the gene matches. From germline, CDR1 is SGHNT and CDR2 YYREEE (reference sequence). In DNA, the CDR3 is TGTGCCAGCAGCTACGCGGGGGGGGCAGATACGCAGTATTTT. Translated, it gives CASSYAGGADTQYF.

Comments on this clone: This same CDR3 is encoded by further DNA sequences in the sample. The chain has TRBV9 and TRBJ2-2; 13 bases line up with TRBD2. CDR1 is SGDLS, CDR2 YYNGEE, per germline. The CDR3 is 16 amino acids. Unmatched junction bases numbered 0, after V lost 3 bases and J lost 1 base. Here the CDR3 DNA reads TGTGCCAGCAGCGGGACTAGCGGGAGGAACACCGGGGAGCTGTTTTTT. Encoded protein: CASSGTSGRNTGELFF.

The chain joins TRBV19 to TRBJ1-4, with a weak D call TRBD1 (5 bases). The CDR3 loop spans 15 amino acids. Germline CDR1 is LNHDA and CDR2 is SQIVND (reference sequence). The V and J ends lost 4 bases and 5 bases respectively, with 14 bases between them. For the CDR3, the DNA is TGTGCCAGTAGTACACGAAAAGGGGCAAATGAAAAACTGTTTTTT. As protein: CASSTRKGANEKLFF.

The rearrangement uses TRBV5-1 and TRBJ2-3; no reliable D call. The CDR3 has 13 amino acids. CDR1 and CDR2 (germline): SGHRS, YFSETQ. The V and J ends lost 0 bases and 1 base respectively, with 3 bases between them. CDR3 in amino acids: CASSLEGTDTQYF. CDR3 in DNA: TGCGCCAGCAGCTTGGAGGGCACAGATACGCAGTATTTT.

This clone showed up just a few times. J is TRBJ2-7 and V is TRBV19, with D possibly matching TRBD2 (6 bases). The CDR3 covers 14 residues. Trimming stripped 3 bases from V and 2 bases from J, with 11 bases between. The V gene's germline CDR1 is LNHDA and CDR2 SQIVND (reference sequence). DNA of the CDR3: TGTGCCAGTAGTATGGATGCGGGACCCTACGAGCAGTACTTC. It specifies CASSMDAGPYEQYF.

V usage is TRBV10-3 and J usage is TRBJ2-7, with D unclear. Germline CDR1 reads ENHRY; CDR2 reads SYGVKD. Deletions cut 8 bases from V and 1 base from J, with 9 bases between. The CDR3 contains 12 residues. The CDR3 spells CAILGESYEQYF. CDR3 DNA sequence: TGTGCCATCCTTGGGGAATCCTACGAGCAGTACTTC.

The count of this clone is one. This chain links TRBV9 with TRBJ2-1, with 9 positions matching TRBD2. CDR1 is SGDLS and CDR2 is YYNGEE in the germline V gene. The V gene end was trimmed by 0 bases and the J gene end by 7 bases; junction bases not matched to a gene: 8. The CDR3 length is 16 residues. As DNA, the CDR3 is TGTGCCAGCAGCGTAGGAATTAGCGGGAGAAAAAATGAGCAGTTCTTC. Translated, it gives CASSVGISGRKNEQFF. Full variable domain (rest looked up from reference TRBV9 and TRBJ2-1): DSGVTQTPKHLITATGQRVTLRCSPRSGDLSVYWYQQSLDQGLQFLIQYYNGEERAKGNILERFSAQQFPDLHSELNLSSLELGDSALYFCASSVGISGRKNEQFFGPGTRLTVL.